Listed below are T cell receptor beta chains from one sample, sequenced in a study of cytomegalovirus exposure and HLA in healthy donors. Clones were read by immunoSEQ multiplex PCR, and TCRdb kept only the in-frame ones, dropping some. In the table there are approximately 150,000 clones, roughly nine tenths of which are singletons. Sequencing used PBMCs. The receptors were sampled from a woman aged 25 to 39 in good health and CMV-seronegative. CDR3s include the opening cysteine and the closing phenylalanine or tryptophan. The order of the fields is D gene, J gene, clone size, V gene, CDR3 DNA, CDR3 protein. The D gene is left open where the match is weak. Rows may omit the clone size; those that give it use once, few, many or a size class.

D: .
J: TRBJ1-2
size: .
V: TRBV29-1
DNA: TGCAGCGCCGGGGGGGGTGCCTATGGCTACACCTTC
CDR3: CSAGGGAYGYTF

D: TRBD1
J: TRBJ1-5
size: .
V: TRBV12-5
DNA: TGTGCTAGTGGTTTGGTTCCCATTCCCGGGACAGGGGCACCCCACAATCAGCCCCAGCATTTT
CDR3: CASGLVPIPGTGAPHNQPQHF

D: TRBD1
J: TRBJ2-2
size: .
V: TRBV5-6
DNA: TGTGCCAGCAGCCCACAGGGGGCCGGGGAGCTGTTTTTT
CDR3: CASSPQGAGELFF

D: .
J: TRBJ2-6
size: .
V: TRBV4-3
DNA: TGCGCCAGCAGCCCCGGGACTTCCCCCTCTGGGGCCAACGTCCTGACTTTC
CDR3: CASSPGTSPSGANVLTF

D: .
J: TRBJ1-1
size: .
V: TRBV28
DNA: TGTGCCAGCAGGGAGGTTACCCCGAACACTGAAGCTTTCTTT
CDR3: CASREVTPNTEAFF

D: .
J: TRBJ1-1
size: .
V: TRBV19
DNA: TGTGCCAGTCTAGGTTGGTACACTGAAGCTTTCTTT
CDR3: CASLGWYTEAFF

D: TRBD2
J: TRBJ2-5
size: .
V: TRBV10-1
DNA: TGCGCCAGCAGTGGGAGTAGCGGGGGGCAAGAGACCCAGTACTTC
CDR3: CASSGSSGGQETQYF

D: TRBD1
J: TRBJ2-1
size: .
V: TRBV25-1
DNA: TGTGCCAGCAGTGTCCGGGACAGTACCTACAATGAGCAGTTCTTC
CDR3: CASSVRDSTYNEQFF

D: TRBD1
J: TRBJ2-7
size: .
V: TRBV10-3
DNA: TGTGCCATCAGTGAGCCGGGCGCGGGACAGGGTGGGCAGTACTTC
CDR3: CAISEPGAGQGGQYF

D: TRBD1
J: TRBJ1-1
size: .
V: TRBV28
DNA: TGTGCCAGCATCATAAGGGGGCCCCCAGGGTGGGCTTTCTTT
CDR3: CASIIRGPPGWAFF

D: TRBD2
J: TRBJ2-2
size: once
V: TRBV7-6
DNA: TGTGCCAGCAGCTTATGGGCCACTAGCGGGCAGACTATCGGGGAGCTGTTTTTT
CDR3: CASSLWATSGQTIGELFF

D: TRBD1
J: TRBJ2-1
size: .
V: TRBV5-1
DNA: TGCGCCAGCTCAAGGGGACAGGGGTTCAATGAGCAGTTCTTC
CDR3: CASSRGQGFNEQFF

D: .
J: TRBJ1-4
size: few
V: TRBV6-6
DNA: TGTGCCAGCAGTCACGGACAGATTAATGAAAAACTGTTTTTT
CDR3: CASSHGQINEKLFF

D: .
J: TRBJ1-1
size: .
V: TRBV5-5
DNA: TGTGCCAGCAGCCGGATCCTGGACAGCCCAGACCCTGAAGCTTTCTTT
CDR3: CASSRILDSPDPEAFF

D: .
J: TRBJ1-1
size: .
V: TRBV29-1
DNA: TGCAGCGCCGGGGGGGGCCGCAACACTGAAGCTTTCTTT
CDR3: CSAGGGRNTEAFF

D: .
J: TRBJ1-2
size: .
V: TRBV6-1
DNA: TGTGCCAGCACCCGAGGGGGTAGAGTGGATGGCTACACCTTC
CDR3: CASTRGGRVDGYTF

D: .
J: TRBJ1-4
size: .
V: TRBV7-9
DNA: TGTGCCAGCAGCTTAGGGCCCAGGGTCGCAGCAAAACTGTTTTTT
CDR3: CASSLGPRVAAKLFF

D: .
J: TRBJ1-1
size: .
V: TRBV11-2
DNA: TGTGCCAGCAGCCCAGCGGGATTCACTGAAGCTTTCTTT
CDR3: CASSPAGFTEAFF

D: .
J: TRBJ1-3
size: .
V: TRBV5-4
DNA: TGTGCCAGCAGCCGTACAGGTAGCTCTGGAAACACCATATATTTT
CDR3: CASSRTGSSGNTIYF

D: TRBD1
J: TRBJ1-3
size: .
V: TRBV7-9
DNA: TGTGCCAGCAGCTCGGGACAGGGGAGGGGAAACACCATATATTTT
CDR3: CASSSGQGRGNTIYF

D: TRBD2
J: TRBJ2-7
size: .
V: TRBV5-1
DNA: TGCGCCAGCAGCCCTCTACCAAGCGGGAGCTCCTACGAGCAGTACTTC
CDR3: CASSPLPSGSSYEQYF

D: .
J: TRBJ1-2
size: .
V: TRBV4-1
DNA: TGCGCCAGCAGCCAATACCCGAGGGCAGGCAACTATGGCTACACCTTC
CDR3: CASSQYPRAGNYGYTF

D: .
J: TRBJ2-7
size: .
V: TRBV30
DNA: TGTGCCTGGAGTGGGCTAGTCCTCGAGCAGTACTTC
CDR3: CAWSGLVLEQYF

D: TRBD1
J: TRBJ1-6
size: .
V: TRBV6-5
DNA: TGTGCCAGCAGTTACGAGACAGGGGTTTTTAATTCACCCCTCCACTTT
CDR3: CASSYETGVFNSPLHF

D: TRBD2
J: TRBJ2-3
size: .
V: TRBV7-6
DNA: TGTGCCAGCAGCTTAGCCTTAGCGGGGCACACAGATACGCAGTATTTT
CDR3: CASSLALAGHTDTQYF

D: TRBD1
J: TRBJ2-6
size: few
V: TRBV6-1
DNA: TGTGCCAGCAGTGAACCCCATCGGAGGACAGGGGGCTTAGGGGCCAACGTCCTGACTTTC
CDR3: CASSEPHRRTGGLGANVLTF

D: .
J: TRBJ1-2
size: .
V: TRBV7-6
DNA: TGTGCCAGCAGCTTAGCCTGGGGCAGGAACTTCTATGGCTACACCTTC
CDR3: CASSLAWGRNFYGYTF

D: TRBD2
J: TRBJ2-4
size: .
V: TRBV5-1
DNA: TGCGCCAGCAGCGGGACTAGCGGAAAAAACATTCAGTACTTC
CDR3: CASSGTSGKNIQYF

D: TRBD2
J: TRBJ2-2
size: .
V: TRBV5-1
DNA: TGCGCCAGCAGCCCGGGACTAGCGGGGGCCGGGGGCACCGGGGAGCTGTTTTTT
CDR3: CASSPGLAGAGGTGELFF

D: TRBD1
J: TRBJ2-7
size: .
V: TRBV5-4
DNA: TGTGCCAGCAGCTTGGTACAGGGGGCAGACGAGCAGTACTTC
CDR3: CASSLVQGADEQYF

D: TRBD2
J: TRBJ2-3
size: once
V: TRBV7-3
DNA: TGTGCCAGCAGCTCCGCTAGCGGACCCACAGATACGCAGTATTTT
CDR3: CASSSASGPTDTQYF

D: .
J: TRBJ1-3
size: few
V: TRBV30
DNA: TGTGCCTGGAGCAGGGGCGGCTCTGGAAACACCATATATTTT
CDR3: CAWSRGGSGNTIYF

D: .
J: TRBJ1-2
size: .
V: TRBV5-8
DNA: TGTGCCAGCAGCTTGGAGTTTGGCAGGGTTGATGGCTACACCTTC
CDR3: CASSLEFGRVDGYTF

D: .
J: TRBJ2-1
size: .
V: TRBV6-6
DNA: TGTGCCAGCAGTAAACGGATGGGGCGGAATGAGCAGTTCTTC
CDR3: CASSKRMGRNEQFF

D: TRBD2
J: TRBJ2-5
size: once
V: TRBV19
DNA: TGTGCCAGTAGTTGGGCTAGCGGGGTTCAAGAGACCCAGTACTTC
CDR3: CASSWASGVQETQYF

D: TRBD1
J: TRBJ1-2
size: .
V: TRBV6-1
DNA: TGTGCCAGCAGCGGACAGGGGGTGAACTATGGCTACACCTTC
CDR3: CASSGQGVNYGYTF

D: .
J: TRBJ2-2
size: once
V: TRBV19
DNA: TGTGCCAGTGCTACCGGGGGTGCCACCGGGGAGCTGTTTTTT
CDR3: CASATGGATGELFF

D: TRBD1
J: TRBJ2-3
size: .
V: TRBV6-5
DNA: TGTGCCAGCAAAAGGACAGGCTCCCCTTACGATACGCAGTATTTT
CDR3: CASKRTGSPYDTQYF

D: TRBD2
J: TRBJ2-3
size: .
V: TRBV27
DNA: TGTGCCAGCAGTCGACGCGGACTAGCGGGAGCTACAGATACGCAGTATTTT
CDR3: CASSRRGLAGATDTQYF

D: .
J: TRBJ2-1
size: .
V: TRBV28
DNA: TGTGCCAGCAGTTTACCCAACCCAGGGTCCGGAGAGCAGTTCTTC
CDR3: CASSLPNPGSGEQFF

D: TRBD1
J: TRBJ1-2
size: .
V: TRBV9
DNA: TGTGCCAGCAGCGTAACCGGGACAGGGGTCTATGGCTACACCTTC
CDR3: CASSVTGTGVYGYTF

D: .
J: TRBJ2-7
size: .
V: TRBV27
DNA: TGTGCCAGCAGTTACGACCGGGAGCCCAACTACGAGCAGTACTTC
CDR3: CASSYDREPNYEQYF

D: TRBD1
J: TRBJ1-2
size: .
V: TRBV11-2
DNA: TGTGCCAGCAGCCGTGGACAGGCCTATGGCTACACCTTC
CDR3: CASSRGQAYGYTF

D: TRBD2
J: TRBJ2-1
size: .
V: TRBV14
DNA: TGTGCCAGCAGCCAAGATACGGGGGGGGGCGAGTTCTTC
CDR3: CASSQDTGGGEFF

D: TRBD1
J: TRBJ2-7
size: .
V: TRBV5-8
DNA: TGTGCCACCGAACCGCCGGGACAGGGTCACTACGAGCAGTACTTC
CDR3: CATEPPGQGHYEQYF

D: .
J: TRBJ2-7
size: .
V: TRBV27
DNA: TGTGCCAGCAGTCAACCTGGGGAGGCAGACTACGAGCAGTACTTC
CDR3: CASSQPGEADYEQYF

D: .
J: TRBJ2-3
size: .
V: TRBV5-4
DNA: TGTGCCAGCAGCTTGTACGGGAATACAGATACGCAGTATTTT
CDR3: CASSLYGNTDTQYF

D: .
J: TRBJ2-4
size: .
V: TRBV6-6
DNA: TGTGCCAGCAGCCTCGGAGGAGGGGGCGGCATTCAGTACTTC
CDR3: CASSLGGGGGIQYF

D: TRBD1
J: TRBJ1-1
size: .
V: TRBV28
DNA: TGTGCCAGCAGTTTATTTAGGGGGCTGGGGGTGGACACTGAAGCTTTCTTT
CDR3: CASSLFRGLGVDTEAFF

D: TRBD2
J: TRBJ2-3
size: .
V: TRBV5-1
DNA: TGCGCCAGCAAACTAACTCTAGCGGGGACCACAGATACGCAGTATTTT
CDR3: CASKLTLAGTTDTQYF